This T cell receptor beta chain was recorded in a study of circulating and synovial CD4+ cells in juvenile arthritis. This CDR3 has 16 amino acids. The V end lost 1 base, the J end lost 1 base, and 10 bases lay between the germline ends. CDR1 SGHNT and CDR2 YENEEA come from the germline V gene. The repertoire was sequenced with immunoSEQ multiplex PCR; TCRdb's copy has only in-frame clones and lacks some. Here the sample spans about 16,000 clones, around 91% being singletons. The rearrangement links TRBV11-3 to TRBJ2-2; perhaps TRBD1 as D (5 bases). Sequencing was performed on CD4+ T cells from blood. The clonotype originates from a human donor with juvenile idiopathic arthritis. For the CDR3, the DNA is TGTGCCAGCAGCTTAGGACAGACCATGAACACCGGGGAGCTGTTTTTT. The encoded protein is CASSLGQTMNTGELFF.